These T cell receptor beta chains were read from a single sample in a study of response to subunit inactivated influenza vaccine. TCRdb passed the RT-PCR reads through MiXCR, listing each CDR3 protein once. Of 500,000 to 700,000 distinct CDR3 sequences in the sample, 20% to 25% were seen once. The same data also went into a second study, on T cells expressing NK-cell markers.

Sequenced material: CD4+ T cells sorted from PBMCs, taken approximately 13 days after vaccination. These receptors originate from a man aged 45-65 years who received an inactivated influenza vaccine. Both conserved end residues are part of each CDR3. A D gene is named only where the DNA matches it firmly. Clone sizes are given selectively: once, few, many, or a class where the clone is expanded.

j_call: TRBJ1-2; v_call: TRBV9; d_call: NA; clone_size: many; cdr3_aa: CASSPLGGIDYGYTF; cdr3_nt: TGTGCCAGCAGCCCACTTGGTGGGATCGACTATGGCTACACCTTC
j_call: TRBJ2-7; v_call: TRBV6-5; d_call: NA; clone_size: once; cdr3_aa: CASSYATGPYEQYF; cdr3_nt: TGTGCCAGCAGTTATGCTACAGGCCCCTACGAGCAGTACTTC
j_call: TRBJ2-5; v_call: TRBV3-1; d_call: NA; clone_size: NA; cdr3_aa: CASRPSVGPRETQYF; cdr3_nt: TGTGCCAGCAGACCCTCCGTTGGGCCCAGGGAGACCCAGTACTTC
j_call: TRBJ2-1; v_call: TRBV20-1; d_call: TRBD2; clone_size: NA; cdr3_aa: CSARDGRGVSYNEQFF; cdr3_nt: TGCAGTGCTAGAGATGGGCGGGGGGTATCCTACAATGAGCAGTTCTTC
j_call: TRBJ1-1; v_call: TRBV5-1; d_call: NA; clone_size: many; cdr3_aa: CASSSQGGPEAFF; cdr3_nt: TGCGCCAGCAGTTCGCAGGGCGGTCCTGAAGCTTTCTTT
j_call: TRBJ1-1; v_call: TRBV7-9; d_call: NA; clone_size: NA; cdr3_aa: CASSLEGVHTEAFF; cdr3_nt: TGTGCCAGCAGCTTAGAAGGGGTACATACTGAAGCTTTCTTT
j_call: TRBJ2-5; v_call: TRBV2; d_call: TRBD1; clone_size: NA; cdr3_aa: CASRNVGTGQETQYF; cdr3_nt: TGTGCCAGCAGGAACGTGGGGACAGGACAAGAGACCCAGTACTTC
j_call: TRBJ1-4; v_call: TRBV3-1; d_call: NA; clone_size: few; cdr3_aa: CASSQYAVTGHPNEKLFF; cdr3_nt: TGTGCCAGCAGCCAGTACGCCGTAACGGGACATCCTAATGAAAAACTGTTTTTT
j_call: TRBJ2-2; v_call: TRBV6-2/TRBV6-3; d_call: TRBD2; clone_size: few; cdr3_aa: CASSPRTSGRAGELFF; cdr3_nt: TGTGCCAGCAGTCCTCGGACTAGCGGGAGGGCCGGGGAGCTGTTTTTT
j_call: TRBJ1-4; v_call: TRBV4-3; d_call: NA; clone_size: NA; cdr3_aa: CASSQDALGPATNEKLFF; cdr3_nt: TGCGCCAGCAGCCAAGATGCGTTGGGCCCCGCAACTAATGAAAAACTGTTTTTT
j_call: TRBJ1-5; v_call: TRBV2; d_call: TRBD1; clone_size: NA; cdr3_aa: CASSQDRVIQPQHF; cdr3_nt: TGTGCCAGCAGTCAGGACAGGGTCATTCAGCCCCAGCATTTT
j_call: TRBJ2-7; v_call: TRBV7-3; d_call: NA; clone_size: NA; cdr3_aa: CASSAAPAKSGEQYF; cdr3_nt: TGTGCCAGCAGCGCAGCTCCCGCGAAATCGGGGGAGCAGTACTTC